This T cell receptor beta chain is drawn from a study of blood T cell repertoires in COVID-19. Study information: Donors in the United States, Italy and Spain gave samples during acute or convalescent COVID-19. From T cells, B-cell-depleted T cells, or PBMCs came the material, which was cDNA or gDNA.

As originally analysed: Amplification of reference gene primers was used by the study to estimate nucleated cell counts. Sequenced by immunoSEQ multiplex PCR; TCRdb stores in-frame clones only, minus some. The V and J calls and clone size are taken from that table; D and trimming were inferred from the DNA. Counted here are 23,000 or so clones, roughly 89% occurring once; the ten biggest clones make up approximately 17%. Looked up from germline, CDR1 is GTSNPN and CDR2 is SVGIG (reference sequence). V trimming: 2 bases; J trimming: 6 bases; junction bases outside the gene matches: 10. The CDR3 covers 15 residues.

The chain combines TRBV30 with TRBJ1-5, with 7 bases that match TRBD1. This TCR was sampled from a man aged 65 to 79 with active COVID-19. Sequencing was carried out using peripheral blood. The CDR3 sequence: CAWSRGTGVGQPQHF. For the CDR3, the DNA is TGTGCCTGGAGTAGGGGTACAGGGGTCGGTCAGCCCCAGCATTTT. Drawing the rest from reference TRBV30 and TRBJ1-5, the complete variable domain is SQTIHQWPATLVQPVGSPLSLECTVEGTSNPNLYWYRQAAGRGLQLLFYSVGIGQISSEVPQNLSASRPQDRQFILSSKKLLLSDSGFYLCAWSRGTGVGQPQHFGDGTRLSIL.